Sequencing of this TCR beta chain was carried out in a study of CD8 T cells in ankylosing spondylitis. TCRdb re-analysed the 5' RACE reads in MiXCR, keeping a single row per CDR3 protein. The table records 750,000 to 850,000 distinct CDR3 sequences, approximately 10% of them present only once. This CDR3 is built from 15 residues. Germline CDR1 and CDR2: SGHTA and FQGNSA. J lost 4 bases, V lost 5 bases, and 6 bases had no gene match. Whole-study results and caveats: Typical of ankylosing spondylitis blood, it appeared, was a TCR beta motif of eight highly homologous variants. Certain motif variants had earlier been reported in reactive arthritis synovial fluid and blood. The authors found the disease-linked clones to be CD8+ and relatively rare in peripheral blood.

The sample holds many counts of this clonotype. Its antigen is unidentified. The sample taken for sequencing was blood, either unsorted or a sorted T cell fraction (not recorded which). The source of this sequence is a male donor with ankylosing spondylitis. The V call is TRBV7-2, the J call TRBJ2-7; 12 bases match TRBD2. CDR3 DNA sequence: TGTGCCAGCAGCCGAAGACTAGCGGGAGAGTACGAGCAGTACTTC. The encoded protein is CASSRRLAGEYEQYF.